One sample yielded the 9 T cell receptor beta chains listed below, sequenced in a study of siplizumab effects on memory and regulatory T cells. The repertoire was sequenced with immunoSEQ multiplex PCR; TCRdb's copy has only in-frame clones and lacks some. Altogether some 100,000 clones are present, around 90% being singletons, with the ten largest covering approximately 0.66%. Material for sequencing was Tregs sorted from blood. The receptors stem from a human donor in good health.

The chain is built from TRBV6-5 and TRBJ2-7; D gene ambiguous. The CDR3 has 15 residues. V was cut by 3 bases and J by 6 bases, with 18 bases left in between. Germline V lookup: CDR1 MNHEY, CDR2 SVGAGI. CDR3 DNA sequence: TGTGCCAGCAGTTATGATAAGTACGGAGTGGCCGAGCAGTACTTC. Protein product: CASSYDKYGVAEQYF.

The chain joins TRBV11-2 to TRBJ2-1, with TRBD2 as a possible D gene (7 bases). The germline V and J ends were trimmed by 0 bases and 6 bases, with 12 bases remaining between them. The CDR3 is made up of 15 amino acids. Germline lookup yields CDR1 SGHAT and CDR2 FQNNGV. CDR3 coding DNA: TGTGCCAGCAGCTTAGACAGGGGAGGGCCCAATGAGCAGTTCTTC. It specifies CASSLDRGGPNEQFF.

V and J are TRBV6-1 and TRBJ2-7; tentatively, D is TRBD1 or TRBD2 (6 bases each). The germline V gene encodes CDR1 MNHNS and CDR2 SASEGT. Deletions cut 4 bases from V and 11 bases from J, with 24 bases between. This CDR3 region has 15 residues. This chain's CDR3 is CASSGDWAGDYRKYF. The CDR3 nucleotides are TGTGCCAGCAGTGGGGACTGGGCAGGGGATTATCGTAAGTACTTC.

The chain has TRBV5-1 and TRBJ1-1; 7 bases are shared with TRBD1. The germline V gene has CDR1 SGHRS and CDR2 YFSETQ. The CDR3 extends over 14 amino acids. The V gene end was trimmed by 4 bases and the J gene end by 3 bases; junction bases not matched to a gene: 6. The chain's CDR3 is CASSNGDRDTEAFF. Here the CDR3 DNA reads TGCGCCAGCAGCAACGGGGACAGAGACACTGAAGCTTTCTTT.

For the CDR3, the DNA is TGCGCCAGCAGCTTGGACGGGGCCGGGACTAGCGAGATCAGGTACTTC. Its protein product is CASSLDGAGTSEIRYF. V usage is TRBV5-1 and J usage is TRBJ2-7; 10 nucleotides agree with TRBD2. This CDR3 region has 16 residues. V dropped 0 bases and J dropped 12; count of bases not matched to a gene: 15. CDR1 is SGHRS and CDR2 is YFSETQ in the germline V gene.

V gene TRBV30 combines with J gene TRBJ1-2; D is unclear. V dropped 1 base and J dropped 7 bases, with 7 bases sitting between them. This CDR3 is 11 amino acids long. The germline CDR1 and CDR2 sequences are GTSNPN and SVGIG (reference sequence). CDR3 coding DNA: TGTGCCTGGAGTGCCCGGGGTGGCTACACCTTC. This encodes CAWSARGGYTF.

V is TRBV11-3 and J is TRBJ2-3; 10 bases line up with TRBD2. Unmatched junction bases numbered 6, after V lost 5 bases and J lost 1 base. From germline, CDR1 is SGHNT and CDR2 YENEEA. CDR3 size: 16 residues. CDR3 nucleotide sequence: TGTGCCAGCAGCGCCCTAGCGGGGGAGGGCACAGATACGCAGTATTTT. Translating it yields CASSALAGEGTDTQYF.

This rearrangement joins TRBV19 to TRBJ1-2, with 8 bases aligning to TRBD1. Germline V CDR1 and CDR2: LNHDA, SQIVND (reference sequence). This CDR3 is built from 17 residues. V trimming: 5 bases; J trimming: 8 bases; junction bases outside the gene matches: 19. The DNA for the CDR3 is TGTGCCAGTAGTCCCCAAGGACAGGGCGTCCTAATCTGGGGCTACACCTTC. Translated: CASSPQGQGVLIWGYTF.

V is TRBV10-1 and J is TRBJ2-7; TRBD2 matches 8 bases. Germline CDR1 reads WNHNN; CDR2 reads SYGVQD (reference sequence). CDR3 length: 11 residues. Trimming removed 6 bases from V and 12 bases from J; junction bases left unmatched: 7. The CDR3 region has the DNA TGCGCCAGCAGCACTAGCGGTAGGATGTACTTC. This translates into CASSTSGRMYF.